This entry describes one T cell receptor (beta chain). Its antigen is still unknown. CDR1 and CDR2 from the germline V gene are SGHTA and FQGNSA. This CDR3 has 16 residues. V lost 4 bases, J lost 0 bases, and 6 bases stayed unmatched. This record belongs to a study of shared clonotypes between healthy human individuals. In the study overall: Every donor yielded three CD4 naive, three CD4 memory, two CD8 naive and one CD8 memory plate.

Sorted-subset replicate PCR reactions contained around 220 ng DNA, corresponding to approximately 30,000 T cell genomes. The table came from immunoSEQ multiplex PCR; TCRdb's copy has only in-frame clones and leaves some out. The sample lists about 2.1 million clones; 85% to 95% were seen once. Findings of the study overall: Sequencing depth was expected to influence donor clonotype sharing. A generally larger estimated richness was seen in naive subsets than in memory subsets.

Positively selected for CCR7, the CD45RO-negative cells used as naive CD8 cells excluded terminally differentiated effector memory CD45RA+ cells. The chain is built from TRBV7-2 and TRBJ1-1; the match to TRBD1 covers 9 bases. The sequencing sample was made of naive CD8+ T cells from PBMCs. This TCR was sampled from a man aged 18-30 years in good health. Some clones in this sample may be carry-over from other donors' samples. CDR3 in DNA: TGTGCCAGCAGCTCCAACAGGGGGCGAGTGAACACTGAAGCTTTCTTT. It translates to CASSSNRGRVNTEAFF.